This T cell receptor (beta chain) was recorded in a study of OX40 agonist ivuxolimab in advanced cancers. Overall study: Prior anti-PD-1, anti-PD-L1 or anti-CTLA-4 therapy did not bar entry, and approximately 43% had some. Study-level findings and limits: Researchers did not determine the expanded peripheral T cells' antigen specificity. Dosing at 0.1 to 3.0 mg/kg was accompanied by clonal expansion of CD4+ and CD8+ blood T cells by week 6. Relative to CD4+, CD8+ T cells held more expanded clones on average.

V lost 4 bases to trimming and J lost 5 bases; unmatched junction nucleotides: 5. The CDR3 runs to 15 residues. Germline CDR1 MNHNS, CDR2 SASEGT. This clone was picked up one time. The antigen is undetermined. Assay: immunoSEQ multiplex PCR; the TCRdb copy retains only in-frame clones and omits some. The sample has under 50,000 clones; over 60% are singletons. The chain is built from TRBV6-1 and TRBJ2-3, with 11 bases fitting TRBD2. This specimen consisted of CD4+ or CD8+ T cells sorted from blood, obtained in a trial of the OX40 agonist ivuxolimab. This TCR was recovered from an adult with an advanced solid tumor such as melanoma, head and neck, liver or kidney cancer. The CDR3 DNA reads as TGTGCCAGCAGTGGGGCTAGCGGGGGGAAAGATACGCAGTATTTT. It codes for CASSGASGGKDTQYF.